The source of this T cell receptor (beta chain) is a study of cytomegalovirus exposure and HLA in healthy donors. In nominal health when sampled, donors likely had unrecorded immune exposures nonetheless. General study findings and limits: In a later analysis, at a false discovery rate of 0.05, fewer than 20,000 TCR beta sequences matched HLA alleles. It is likely that the observed cluster of highly shared sequence variants was a sequencing artifact. One variant, a missense change in DCLRE1C, was linked in a later analysis to TCR beta V- and J-gene trimming.

In regard to this clone: No antigen is known for it.

Per the germline V gene, CDR1 is SGHVS and CDR2 is FNYEAQ. Deletions cut 4 bases from V and 0 bases from J, with 10 bases between. This CDR3 has 15 residues. The study ran its PCR with 60 Vbeta and 13 Jbeta primers. The repertoire was sequenced with immunoSEQ multiplex PCR; TCRdb's copy has only in-frame clones and lacks some. The data show roughly 92,000 clones, 81% seen once. The specimen sequenced was PBMCs. The TCR comes from a woman in her 70s in good health and CMV-seropositive. The rearrangement uses TRBV7-6 and TRBJ2-1; unclear D gene. CDR3 residues: CASSSTVSSYNEQFF. The CDR3 nucleotides read TGTGCCAGCAGCTCCACGGTAAGCTCCTACAATGAGCAGTTCTTC.